This is a list of T cell receptor beta chains from one sample in a study of T-cell memory formation after mild COVID-19. TCRdb itself ran the 5' RACE reads through MiXCR, one entry per CDR3 protein. The data show a few hundred thousand distinct CDR3 sequences, 15% to 20% seen once. The sample was PBMCs or a T cell subset sorted from them (not recorded which). These receptors were taken from a young man who had mild COVID-19 (a few samples of this study predate the infection). Cell type and time point are not known. CDR3s include the opening cysteine and the closing phenylalanine or tryptophan. The order of the fields is clone size, V gene, D gene, J gene, CDR3 DNA, CDR3 protein. D genes are given only for firm matches. Not all rows give a size; the values are once, few, many and, for expanded clones, a class.

clone size: few; V gene: TRBV12-3/TRBV12-4; D gene: .; J gene: TRBJ2-7; CDR3 DNA: TGTGCCAGCAGGGCGGACCGCTACTCCTACGAGCAGTACTTC; CDR3 protein: CASRADRYSYEQYF
clone size: .; V gene: TRBV28; D gene: .; J gene: TRBJ2-5; CDR3 DNA: TGTGCCAGCAGTTTATATGAACAGGGAAAGACCCAGTACTTC; CDR3 protein: CASSLYEQGKTQYF
clone size: .; V gene: TRBV10-1; D gene: TRBD1; J gene: TRBJ1-3; CDR3 DNA: TGCGCCAGCAGTCCGGACAGGGGAGGAAACACCATATATTTT; CDR3 protein: CASSPDRGGNTIYF
clone size: .; V gene: TRBV15; D gene: .; J gene: TRBJ1-1; CDR3 DNA: TGTGCCACCATCACGACAGGTTTGAACACTGAAGCTTTCTTT; CDR3 protein: CATITTGLNTEAFF
clone size: .; V gene: TRBV3-1; D gene: TRBD2; J gene: TRBJ2-3; CDR3 DNA: TGTGCCAGCAGCCAAGTGGGCGGGGGGGCCGTAGATACGCAGTATTTT; CDR3 protein: CASSQVGGGAVDTQYF
clone size: .; V gene: TRBV7-6; D gene: .; J gene: TRBJ1-6; CDR3 DNA: TGTGCCAGCAGCGACGGAGGTAATTCACCCCTCCACTTT; CDR3 protein: CASSDGGNSPLHF
clone size: .; V gene: TRBV20-1; D gene: .; J gene: TRBJ2-1; CDR3 DNA: TGCAGTGCTAGTCGTTTGCGGGGCCATCTGTTCTTC; CDR3 protein: CSASRLRGHLFF
clone size: .; V gene: TRBV20-1; D gene: .; J gene: TRBJ2-5; CDR3 DNA: TGCAGCTACCGGGGGGCCGGAGAGACCCAGTACTTC; CDR3 protein: CSYRGAGETQYF
clone size: few; V gene: TRBV6-2/TRBV6-3; D gene: TRBD2; J gene: TRBJ2-3; CDR3 DNA: TGTGCCAGCAGTTACAGCGCGGGGGGATCAGATACGCAGTATTTT; CDR3 protein: CASSYSAGGSDTQYF
clone size: .; V gene: TRBV6-5; D gene: TRBD2; J gene: TRBJ2-1; CDR3 DNA: TGTGCCAGCAGAACGACTAGCGGGGGGGCGGATGAGCAGTTCTTC; CDR3 protein: CASRTTSGGADEQFF
clone size: .; V gene: TRBV7-9; D gene: .; J gene: TRBJ1-1; CDR3 DNA: TGTGCCAGCAGCTTAGCGGACGGTATAACTTTCTTT; CDR3 protein: CASSLADGITFF
clone size: few; V gene: TRBV20-1; D gene: TRBD2; J gene: TRBJ2-7; CDR3 DNA: TGCAGTGCCACGGGACTAGCGGGGGGGTACGAGCAGTACTTC; CDR3 protein: CSATGLAGGYEQYF
clone size: few; V gene: TRBV12-3/TRBV12-4; D gene: .; J gene: TRBJ1-1; CDR3 DNA: TGTGCCAGCAGTTCCTCTGTGAACACTGAAGCTTTCTTT; CDR3 protein: CASSSSVNTEAFF
clone size: .; V gene: TRBV4-1; D gene: .; J gene: TRBJ1-3; CDR3 DNA: TGCGCCAGCAGCCAATTCGGCGGCTCTGGAAACACCATATATTTT; CDR3 protein: CASSQFGGSGNTIYF
clone size: few; V gene: TRBV15; D gene: .; J gene: TRBJ2-3; CDR3 DNA: TGTGCCACCAGCAAAAGGGGGACTGGAGATACGCAGTATTTT; CDR3 protein: CATSKRGTGDTQYF
clone size: few; V gene: TRBV3-1; D gene: .; J gene: TRBJ2-3; CDR3 DNA: TGTGCCAGCAGCCAAGAGCTGTTGTTGCCCACAGATACGCAGTATTTT; CDR3 protein: CASSQELLLPTDTQYF
clone size: .; V gene: TRBV7-7; D gene: TRBD2; J gene: TRBJ2-2; CDR3 DNA: TGTGCCAGCATGACTAGCAACACCGGGGAGCTGTTTTTT; CDR3 protein: CASMTSNTGELFF
clone size: .; V gene: TRBV7-3; D gene: .; J gene: TRBJ2-1; CDR3 DNA: TGTGCCAGCTCCCCGCTAGCGACGACCTACAATGAGCAGTTCTTC; CDR3 protein: CASSPLATTYNEQFF
clone size: few; V gene: TRBV6-5; D gene: .; J gene: TRBJ2-1; CDR3 DNA: TGTGCCAGCAGTCAGGGGGGGGAGCAGTTCTTC; CDR3 protein: CASSQGGEQFF
clone size: .; V gene: TRBV5-1; D gene: .; J gene: TRBJ2-2; CDR3 DNA: TGCGCCAGCAGCCTATTGGGGGGCGACACCGGGGAGCTGTTTTTT; CDR3 protein: CASSLLGGDTGELFF
clone size: few; V gene: TRBV5-1; D gene: TRBD2; J gene: TRBJ2-7; CDR3 DNA: TGCGCCAGCAGAGGCCCAGCGGGGGTCGAAGAGCAGTACTTC; CDR3 protein: CASRGPAGVEEQYF
clone size: .; V gene: TRBV7-9; D gene: .; J gene: TRBJ2-5; CDR3 DNA: TGTGCCAGCACCCCATTGGCAGACCTCCAAGAGACCCAGTACTTC; CDR3 protein: CASTPLADLQETQYF
clone size: many; V gene: TRBV24-1; D gene: .; J gene: TRBJ2-1; CDR3 DNA: TGTGCCACCAGTGATTTTAGACATCCCTACAATGAGCAGTTCTTC; CDR3 protein: CATSDFRHPYNEQFF
clone size: many; V gene: TRBV4-1; D gene: .; J gene: TRBJ2-2; CDR3 DNA: TGCGCCAGCAGCGGAATAGCGGCAGGGAACACCGGGGAGCTGTTTTTT; CDR3 protein: CASSGIAAGNTGELFF
clone size: few; V gene: TRBV20-1; D gene: .; J gene: TRBJ1-1; CDR3 DNA: TGCAGTGCTAGAGGGACCGCGGGAGTATGGACTGAAGCTTTCTTT; CDR3 protein: CSARGTAGVWTEAFF
clone size: .; V gene: TRBV11-3; D gene: .; J gene: TRBJ2-3; CDR3 DNA: TGTGCCAGCAGCCCCAGGGAATCAGATACGCAGTATTTT; CDR3 protein: CASSPRESDTQYF
clone size: .; V gene: TRBV6-5; D gene: TRBD1; J gene: TRBJ2-5; CDR3 DNA: TGTGCCAGCAGTTACACGACAGGGGGCGAAGAGACCCAGTACTTC; CDR3 protein: CASSYTTGGEETQYF
clone size: few; V gene: TRBV12-3/TRBV12-4; D gene: TRBD2; J gene: TRBJ2-1; CDR3 DNA: TGTGCCATCCTAAAAGCGGGGGGGCTCGACAATGAGCAGTTCTTC; CDR3 protein: CAILKAGGLDNEQFF
clone size: few; V gene: TRBV4-1; D gene: TRBD1; J gene: TRBJ2-1; CDR3 DNA: TGCGCCAGCAGCCAAGGGACAGGAGACCAACGCTCGCAGTTCTTC; CDR3 protein: CASSQGTGDQRSQFF
clone size: few; V gene: TRBV5-5; D gene: TRBD2; J gene: TRBJ2-5; CDR3 DNA: TGTGCCAGCAGCCCATGGACTAGCGGGGGGGCAGGAGAGACCCAGTACTTC; CDR3 protein: CASSPWTSGGAGETQYF
clone size: .; V gene: TRBV7-9; D gene: TRBD2; J gene: TRBJ2-5; CDR3 DNA: TGTGCCAGCAGCTTAGCGCTTGGGACTAGCGGGTCATTTACAGAGACCCAGTACTTC; CDR3 protein: CASSLALGTSGSFTETQYF
clone size: few; V gene: TRBV28; D gene: TRBD1; J gene: TRBJ1-1; CDR3 DNA: TGTGCCAGCAGTGGGGGACAGATGAACACTGAAGCTTTCTTT; CDR3 protein: CASSGGQMNTEAFF
clone size: many; V gene: TRBV12-3/TRBV12-4; D gene: TRBD2; J gene: TRBJ2-3; CDR3 DNA: TGTGCCAGCACCTTTAGCGGGGGGGTACCTTATTACACAGATACGCAGTATTTT; CDR3 protein: CASTFSGGVPYYTDTQYF
clone size: .; V gene: TRBV20-1; D gene: TRBD1; J gene: TRBJ2-3; CDR3 DNA: TGCAGTGCAACTGCCGGGACAGGGGGAGACACAGATACGCAGTATTTT; CDR3 protein: CSATAGTGGDTDTQYF
clone size: .; V gene: TRBV11-1; D gene: .; J gene: TRBJ1-4; CDR3 DNA: TGTGCCAGCAGCTACGGACGGGTTAATGAAAAACTGTTTTTT; CDR3 protein: CASSYGRVNEKLFF
clone size: .; V gene: TRBV7-6; D gene: TRBD1; J gene: TRBJ1-1; CDR3 DNA: TGTGCCAGCAGCTTGGGGACAGAGATGAACACTGAAGCTTTCTTT; CDR3 protein: CASSLGTEMNTEAFF
clone size: many; V gene: TRBV27; D gene: TRBD2; J gene: TRBJ2-7; CDR3 DNA: TGTGCCAGCAGTACCCCCCCAGGGAGGGTCGCCGAGCAGTACTTC; CDR3 protein: CASSTPPGRVAEQYF